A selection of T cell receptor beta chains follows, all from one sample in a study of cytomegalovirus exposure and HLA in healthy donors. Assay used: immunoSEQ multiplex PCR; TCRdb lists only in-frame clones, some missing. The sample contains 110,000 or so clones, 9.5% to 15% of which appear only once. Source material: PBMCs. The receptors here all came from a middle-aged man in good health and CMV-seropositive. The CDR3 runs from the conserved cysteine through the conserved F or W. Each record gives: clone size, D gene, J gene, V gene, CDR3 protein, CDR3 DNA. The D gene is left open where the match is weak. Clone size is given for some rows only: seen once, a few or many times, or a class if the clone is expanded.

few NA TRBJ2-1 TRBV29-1 CSAERGSSYNEQFF TGCAGCGCCGAAAGGGGCAGCTCCTACAATGAGCAGTTCTTC
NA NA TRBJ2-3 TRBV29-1 CSVGLGADTQYF TGCAGCGTCGGGCTCGGGGCAGATACGCAGTATTTT
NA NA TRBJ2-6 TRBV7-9 CASSSLGGYGANVLTF TGTGCCAGCAGCTCTCTCGGGGGATACGGGGCCAACGTCCTGACTTTC
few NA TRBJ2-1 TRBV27 CASSWDFASYNEQFF TGTGCCAGCAGCTGGGACTTCGCCTCCTACAATGAGCAGTTCTTC
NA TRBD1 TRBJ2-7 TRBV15 CATSRTGQSYEQYF TGTGCCACCAGCAGAACGGGACAGAGCTACGAGCAGTACTTC
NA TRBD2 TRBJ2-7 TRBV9 CASSLTSGSSYEQYF TGTGCCAGCAGCCTGACTAGCGGGAGCTCCTACGAGCAGTACTTC
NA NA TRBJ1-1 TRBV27 CASSLTGNTEAFF TGTGCCAGCAGTTTAACAGGGAACACTGAAGCTTTCTTT
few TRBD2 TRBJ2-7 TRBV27 CASSSWGLEAYEQYF TGTGCCAGCAGTTCATGGGGACTAGAGGCATACGAGCAGTACTTC
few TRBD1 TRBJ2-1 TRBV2 CASRHTGTGAHNEQFF TGTGCCAGCAGGCACACCGGGACAGGGGCCCACAATGAGCAGTTCTTC
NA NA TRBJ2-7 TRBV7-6 CASSLGLADEQYF TGTGCCAGCAGCTTAGGACTCGCGGACGAGCAGTACTTC
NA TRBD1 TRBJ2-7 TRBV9 CASSVAPGGSYEQYF TGTGCCAGCAGCGTAGCCCCAGGGGGCTCCTACGAGCAGTACTTC
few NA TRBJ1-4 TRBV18 CASTRPPRNEKLFF TGTGCCAGCACACGACCCCCACGGAATGAAAAACTGTTTTTT
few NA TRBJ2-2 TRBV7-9 CASSLVVTSGELFF TGTGCCAGCAGCTTAGTGGTAACTTCCGGGGAGCTGTTTTTT
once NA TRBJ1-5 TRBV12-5 CASAWEEVGNQPQHF TGTGCTAGTGCCTGGGAGGAGGTCGGCAATCAGCCCCAGCATTTT
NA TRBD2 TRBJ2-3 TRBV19 CASRGLLTDTQYF TGTGCCAGTAGGGGACTACTTACAGATACGCAGTATTTT
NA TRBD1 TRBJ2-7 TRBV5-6 CASTLGSGGYEQYF TGTGCCAGCACCTTAGGGTCAGGGGGTTACGAGCAGTACTTC
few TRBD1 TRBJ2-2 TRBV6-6 CASSFTGGTGELFF TGTGCCAGCAGCTTTACAGGGGGCACCGGGGAGCTGTTTTTT
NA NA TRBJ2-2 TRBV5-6 CASSQFRDTTNTGELFF TGTGCCAGCAGCCAGTTCCGGGACACAACTAACACCGGGGAGCTGTTTTTT
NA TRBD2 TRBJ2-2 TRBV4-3 CASSRDHSGRTGELFF TGCGCCAGCAGCCGCGATCATAGCGGGAGAACCGGGGAGCTGTTTTTT
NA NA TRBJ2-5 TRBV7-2 CASSLVGVVSQETQYF TGTGCCAGCAGCTTAGTTGGAGTGGTCAGCCAAGAGACCCAGTACTTC
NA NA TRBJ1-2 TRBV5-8 CASSTWTTGAYGYTF TGTGCCAGCAGCACATGGACAACTGGGGCCTATGGCTACACCTTC
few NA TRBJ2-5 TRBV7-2 CASSSFDQETQYF TGTGCCAGCAGCTCGTTCGACCAAGAGACCCAGTACTTC
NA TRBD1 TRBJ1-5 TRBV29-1 CSVAVGQGEGGQPQHF TGCAGCGTTGCCGTGGGACAGGGGGAGGGAGGTCAGCCCCAGCATTTT
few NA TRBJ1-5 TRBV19 CASRGDPVANQPQHF TGTGCCAGTCGGGGGGACCCGGTGGCCAATCAGCCCCAGCATTTT
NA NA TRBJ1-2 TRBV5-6 CASSPRGGGGYTF TGTGCCAGCAGCCCACGGGGTGGAGGTGGCTACACCTTC
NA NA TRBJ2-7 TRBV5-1 CASSLGTRPYEQYF TGCGCCAGCAGCTTGGGGACTCGACCCTACGAGCAGTACTTC
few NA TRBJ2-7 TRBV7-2 CASSLVEGAVPYEQYF TGTGCCAGCAGCTTAGTGGAAGGAGCGGTCCCCTACGAGCAGTACTTC
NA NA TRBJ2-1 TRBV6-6 CASNTRLTSNNEQFF TGTGCCAGCAACACCCGACTTACTTCAAACAATGAGCAGTTCTTC
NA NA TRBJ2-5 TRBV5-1 CASSLARGETQYF TGCGCCAGCAGCTTGGCCCGGGGAGAGACCCAGTACTTC
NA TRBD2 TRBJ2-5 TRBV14 CASSQTSWYQETQYF TGTGCCAGCAGCCAGACTAGCTGGTACCAAGAGACCCAGTACTTC
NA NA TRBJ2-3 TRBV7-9 CASSLWGRGLYTQYF TGTGCCAGCAGCTTATGGGGCAGGGGATTGTATACGCAGTATTTT
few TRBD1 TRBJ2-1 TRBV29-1 CSLTGLSSYNEQFF TGCAGCCTGACAGGGCTCAGCTCCTACAATGAGCAGTTCTTC
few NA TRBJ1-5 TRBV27 CASSLPGQAQHF TGTGCCAGCAGTTTACCCGGCCAGGCCCAGCATTTT
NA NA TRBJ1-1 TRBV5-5 CASSLDGRENTEAFF TGTGCCAGCAGCTTGGACGGCAGGGAGAACACTGAAGCTTTCTTT
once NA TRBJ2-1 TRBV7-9 CASSPVGDFSLHEQFF TGTGCCAGCAGCCCCGTGGGGGACTTCTCCCTCCATGAGCAGTTCTTC
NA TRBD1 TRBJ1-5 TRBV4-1 CASSQRWTGVDSNQPQHF TGCGCCAGCAGCCAAAGGTGGACAGGGGTGGATAGCAATCAGCCCCAGCATTTT
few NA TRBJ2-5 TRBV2 CASMRTARREETQYF TGTGCCAGCATGAGGACAGCAAGACGGGAAGAGACCCAGTACTTC
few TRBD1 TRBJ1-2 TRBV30 CAWSEGGQGGGYTF TGTGCCTGGAGTGAAGGCGGACAGGGCGGAGGCTACACCTTC
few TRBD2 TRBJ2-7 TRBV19 CASKRGLAGSGEQYF TGTGCCAGCAAAAGGGGACTAGCGGGATCCGGCGAGCAGTACTTC
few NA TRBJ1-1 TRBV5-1 CASSFGGTDHTEAFF TGCGCCAGCAGCTTCGGGGGTACGGACCACACTGAAGCTTTCTTT
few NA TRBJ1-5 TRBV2 CASSVDRSNQPQHF TGTGCCAGCAGTGTAGACAGGAGCAATCAGCCCCAGCATTTT
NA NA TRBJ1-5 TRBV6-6 CASSYGEQPQHF TGTGCCAGCAGTTACGGGGAGCAGCCCCAGCATTTT
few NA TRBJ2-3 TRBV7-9 CASSFGGTDTQYF TGTGCCAGCAGCTTTGGAGGAACAGATACGCAGTATTTT
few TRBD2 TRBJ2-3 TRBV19 CASSYSGSADTQYF TGTGCCAGTAGTTATAGCGGGTCCGCAGATACGCAGTATTTT
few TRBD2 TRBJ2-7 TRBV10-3 CATGASGERNEQYF TGTGCCACGGGTGCTAGCGGGGAGCGCAACGAGCAGTACTTC
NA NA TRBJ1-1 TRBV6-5 CASTPEGGRNTEAFF TGTGCCAGCACCCCAGAGGGCGGCCGGAACACTGAAGCTTTCTTT
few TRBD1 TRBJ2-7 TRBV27 CASSYQGANEQYF TGTGCCAGCAGTTATCAGGGGGCTAACGAGCAGTACTTC